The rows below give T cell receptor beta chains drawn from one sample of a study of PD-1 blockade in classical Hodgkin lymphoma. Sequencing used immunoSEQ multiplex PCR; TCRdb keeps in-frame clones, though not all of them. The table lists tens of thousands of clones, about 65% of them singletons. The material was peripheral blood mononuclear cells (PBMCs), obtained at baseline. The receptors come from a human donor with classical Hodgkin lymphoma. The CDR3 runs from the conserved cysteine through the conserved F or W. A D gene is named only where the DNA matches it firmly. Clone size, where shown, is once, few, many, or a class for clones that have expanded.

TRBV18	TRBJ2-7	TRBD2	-	CASSPGLAGVNEQYF	TGTGCCAGCTCACCGGGACTAGCGGGCGTCAACGAGCAGTACTTC
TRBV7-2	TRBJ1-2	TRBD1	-	CASSVTGGDNYGYTF	TGTGCCAGCAGCGTGACAGGGGGCGATAACTATGGCTACACCTTC
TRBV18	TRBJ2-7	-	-	CASSPGSYEQYF	TGTGCCAGCTCACCAGGTTCCTACGAGCAGTACTTC
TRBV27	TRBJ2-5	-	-	CASGRLNQETQYF	TGTGCCAGCGGCAGACTAAATCAAGAGACCCAGTACTTC
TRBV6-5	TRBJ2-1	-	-	CASSYGRAGNNEQFF	TGTGCCAGCAGCTATGGGCGAGCAGGGAACAATGAGCAGTTCTTC
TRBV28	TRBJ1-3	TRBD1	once	CASSLWGQGYSGNTIYF	TGTGCCAGCAGTTTATGGGGACAGGGGTACTCTGGAAACACCATATATTTT
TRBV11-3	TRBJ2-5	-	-	CASSSPRQSQETQYF	TGTGCCAGCAGCTCCCCCCGACAGAGCCAAGAGACCCAGTACTTC
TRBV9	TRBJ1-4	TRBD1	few	CASSGGQLGEKLFF	TGTGCCAGCAGCGGGGGACAGCTTGGCGAAAAACTGTTTTTT
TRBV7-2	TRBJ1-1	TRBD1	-	CASSLWDRAAEAFF	TGTGCCAGCAGCTTATGGGACAGAGCCGCTGAAGCTTTCTTT
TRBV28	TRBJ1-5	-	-	CASTLTGREQPQHF	TGTGCCAGCACCCTTACAGGGAGGGAACAGCCCCAGCATTTT
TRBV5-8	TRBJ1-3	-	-	CASSFSQGYSGNTIYF	TGTGCCAGCAGCTTTTCTCAGGGTTATTCTGGAAACACCATATATTTT
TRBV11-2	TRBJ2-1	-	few	CASSSKLTVRENNEQFF	TGTGCCAGCAGCTCTAAATTGACAGTGAGGGAGAACAATGAGCAGTTCTTC
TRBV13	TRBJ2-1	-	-	CASSISGEGYNEQFF	TGTGCCAGCAGCATCTCCGGAGAAGGTTACAATGAGCAGTTCTTC
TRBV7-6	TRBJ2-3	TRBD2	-	CASSLGTSGSTDTQYF	TGTGCCAGCAGCTTAGGGACTAGCGGGAGCACAGATACGCAGTATTTT
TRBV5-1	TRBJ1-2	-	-	CASSPDSMDGYTF	TGCGCCAGCAGCCCGGACAGCATGGATGGCTACACCTTC
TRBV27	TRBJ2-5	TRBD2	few	CASSRGLAGIQETQYF	TGTGCCAGCAGTCGGGGACTAGCGGGAATCCAAGAGACCCAGTACTTC
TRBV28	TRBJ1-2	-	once	CASNSQGPGYTF	TGTGCCAGCAACTCACAGGGCCCTGGCTACACCTTC
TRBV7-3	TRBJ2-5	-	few	CASSSRGVETQYF	TGTGCCAGCAGCTCCAGAGGGGTTGAGACCCAGTACTTC
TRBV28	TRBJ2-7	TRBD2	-	CASSQSGTSGRAFGYEQYF	TGTGCCAGCAGCCAATCCGGGACTAGCGGGAGGGCCTTTGGATACGAGCAGTACTTC
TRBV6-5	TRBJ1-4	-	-	CASSPSRGREKLFF	TGTGCCAGCAGCCCTAGTAGAGGGCGTGAAAAACTGTTTTTT
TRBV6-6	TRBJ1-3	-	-	CASRYGGNTIYF	TGTGCCAGCAGATACGGGGGAAACACCATATATTTT
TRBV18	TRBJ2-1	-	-	CASSRTDPLYNEQFF	TGTGCCAGCTCGCGGACTGACCCACTTTACAATGAGCAGTTCTTC
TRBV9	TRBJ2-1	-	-	CASSARSGTTSNEQFF	TGTGCCAGCAGCGCCCGTAGCGGTACCACTTCCAATGAGCAGTTCTTC
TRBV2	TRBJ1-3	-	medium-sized	CASRPDGTSGNTIYF	TGTGCCAGCAGACCGGACGGGACCTCTGGAAACACCATATATTTT
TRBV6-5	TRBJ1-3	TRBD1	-	CASSRGPSGNTIYF	TGTGCCAGCAGCAGGGGGCCCTCTGGAAACACCATATATTTT
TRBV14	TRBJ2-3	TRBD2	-	CASSQRLAGKGTDTQYF	TGTGCCAGCAGCCAACGACTAGCGGGGAAGGGCACAGATACGCAGTATTTT
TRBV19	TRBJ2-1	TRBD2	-	CASSIDSGSQEQFF	TGTGCCAGTAGTATAGATAGCGGGAGTCAGGAGCAGTTCTTC
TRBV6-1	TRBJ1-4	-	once	CASRQVLGKLFF	TGTGCCAGCCGACAGGTCTTGGGAAAACTGTTTTTT
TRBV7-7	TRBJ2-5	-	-	CASSSTGWGETQYF	TGTGCTAGCAGTTCTACAGGTTGGGGAGAGACCCAGTACTTC
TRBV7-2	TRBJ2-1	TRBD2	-	CASHRSGRGGEFF	TGTGCCAGTCACCGGAGCGGGAGGGGAGGGGAGTTCTTC
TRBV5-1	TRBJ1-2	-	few	CASSLGRFAGLDGYTF	TGCGCCAGCAGTTTGGGACGGTTTGCAGGCTTGGACGGCTACACCTTC